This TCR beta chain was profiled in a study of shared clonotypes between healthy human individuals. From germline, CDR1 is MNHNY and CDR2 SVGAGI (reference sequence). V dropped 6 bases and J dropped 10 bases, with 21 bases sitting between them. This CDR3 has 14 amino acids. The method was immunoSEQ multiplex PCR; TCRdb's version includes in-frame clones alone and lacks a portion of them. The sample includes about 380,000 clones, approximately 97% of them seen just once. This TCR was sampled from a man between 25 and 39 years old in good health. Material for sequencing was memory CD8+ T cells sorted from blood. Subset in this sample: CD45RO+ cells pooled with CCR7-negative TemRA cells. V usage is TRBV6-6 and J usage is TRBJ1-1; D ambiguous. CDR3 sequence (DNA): TGTGCCAGCAGCATCCTAGACCGCCCTGACGGAGCTTTCTTT. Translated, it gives CASSILDRPDGAFF.